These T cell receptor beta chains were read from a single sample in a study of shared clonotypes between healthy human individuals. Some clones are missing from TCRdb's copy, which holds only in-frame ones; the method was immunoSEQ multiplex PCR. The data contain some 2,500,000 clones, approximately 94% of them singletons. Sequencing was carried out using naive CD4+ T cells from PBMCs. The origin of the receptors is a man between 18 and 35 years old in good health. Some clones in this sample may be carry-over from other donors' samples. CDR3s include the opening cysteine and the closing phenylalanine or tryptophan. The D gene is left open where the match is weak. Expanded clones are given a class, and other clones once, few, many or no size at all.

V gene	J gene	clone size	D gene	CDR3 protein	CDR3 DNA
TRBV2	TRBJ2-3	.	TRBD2	CASRAGRGTDTQYF	TGTGCCAGCCGAGCGGGACGGGGCACAGATACGCAGTATTTT
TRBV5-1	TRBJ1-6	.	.	CASSLDGWNSPLHF	TGCGCCAGCAGCTTGGACGGGTGGAATTCACCCCTCCACTTT
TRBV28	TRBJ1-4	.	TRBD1	CASSSPGQGLNEKLFF	TGTGCCAGCAGTTCGCCGGGACAGGGCCTTAATGAAAAACTGTTTTTT
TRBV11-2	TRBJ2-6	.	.	CASSFVQGAGANVLTF	TGTGCCAGCAGCTTCGTCCAGGGTGCTGGGGCCAACGTCCTGACTTTC
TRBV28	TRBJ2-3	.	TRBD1	CASSLWSPGQVGTDTQYF	TGTGCCAGCAGTTTATGGTCCCCGGGACAGGTTGGCACAGATACGCAGTATTTT
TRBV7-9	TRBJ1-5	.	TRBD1	CASSSDRGSQPQHF	TGTGCCAGCAGCTCGGACAGGGGGAGTCAGCCCCAGCATTTT
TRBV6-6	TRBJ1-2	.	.	CASSYVDYGYTF	TGTGCCAGCAGTTACGTGGACTATGGCTACACCTTC
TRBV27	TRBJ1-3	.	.	CASSLRSSGNTIYF	TGTGCCAGCAGTCTAAGGAGTTCTGGAAACACCATATATTTT
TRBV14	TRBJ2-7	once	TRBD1	CASSPGTGFSYEQYF	TGTGCCAGCAGCCCCGGGACAGGGTTCTCCTACGAGCAGTACTTC
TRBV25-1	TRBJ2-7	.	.	CASSDLGTPYEQYF	TGTGCCAGCAGTGACCTTGGAACCCCCTACGAGCAGTACTTC
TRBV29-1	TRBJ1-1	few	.	CSVVHWGGNTEAFF	TGCAGCGTTGTCCATTGGGGAGGGAACACTGAAGCTTTCTTT
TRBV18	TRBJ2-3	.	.	CASSPNDPSKSTDTQYF	TGTGCCAGCTCACCCAATGATCCATCCAAGAGTACAGATACGCAGTATTTT
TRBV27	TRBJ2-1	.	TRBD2	CASSRLAHYNEQFF	TGTGCCAGCAGTCGACTAGCACACTACAATGAGCAGTTCTTC
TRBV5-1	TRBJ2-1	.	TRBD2	CASSWLAEGGNEQFF	TGCGCCAGCAGCTGGCTAGCGGAAGGCGGCAATGAGCAGTTCTTC
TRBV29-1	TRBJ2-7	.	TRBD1	CSVEAGDRPAYEQYF	TGCAGCGTTGAAGCTGGGGACAGGCCGGCCTACGAGCAGTACTTC
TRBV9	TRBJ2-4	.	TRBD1	CASSNPGQGAGNIQYF	TGTGCCAGCAGCAACCCGGGACAGGGGGCCGGGAACATTCAGTACTTC
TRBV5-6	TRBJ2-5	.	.	CASSLAVGANIQETQYF	TGTGCCAGCAGCTTGGCCGTAGGTGCCAACATACAAGAGACCCAGTACTTC
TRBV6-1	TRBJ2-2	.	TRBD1	CASSSRQGNTGELFF	TGTGCCAGCAGTTCCCGACAGGGGAACACCGGGGAGCTGTTTTTT
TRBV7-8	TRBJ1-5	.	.	CASSSGRAGPPRSNQPQHF	TGTGCCAGCAGCTCGGGGCGGGCAGGGCCCCCTAGAAGCAATCAGCCCCAGCATTTT
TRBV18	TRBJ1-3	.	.	CASSPLTDISGNTIYF	TGTGCCAGCTCACCTTTGACCGATATCTCTGGAAACACCATATATTTT
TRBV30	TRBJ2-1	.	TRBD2	CAWRKLGRGGRAREQFF	TGTGCCTGGAGGAAACTCGGTAGGGGCGGGAGGGCCCGGGAGCAGTTCTTC
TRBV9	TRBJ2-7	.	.	CASSVVGGEQYF	TGTGCCAGCAGCGTAGTTGGTGGCGAGCAGTACTTC
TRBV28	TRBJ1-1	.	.	CASSHSGNEAFF	TGTGCCAGCAGCCACTCTGGTAATGAAGCTTTCTTT
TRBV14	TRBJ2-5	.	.	CASSQESGTPRAETQYF	TGTGCCAGCAGCCAAGAGTCCGGGACACCCAGGGCAGAGACCCAGTACTTC
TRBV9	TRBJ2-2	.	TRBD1	CASSLRQGNAGELFF	TGTGCCAGCAGCCTAAGACAGGGGAACGCCGGGGAGCTGTTTTTT
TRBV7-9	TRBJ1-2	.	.	CASSLVHPEGGYTF	TGTGCCAGCAGCTTGGTACACCCCGAGGGCGGCTACACCTTC
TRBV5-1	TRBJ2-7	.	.	CASSLVSGTNEQYF	TGCGCCAGCAGCTTGGTTTCTGGGACAAACGAGCAGTACTTC
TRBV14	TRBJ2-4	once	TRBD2	CASSPHSGRWNIQYF	TGTGCCAGCAGCCCCCATAGCGGGAGGTGGAACATTCAGTACTTC
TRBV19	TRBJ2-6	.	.	CASSIGAPPGANVLTF	TGTGCCAGTAGTATTGGTGCCCCCCCTGGGGCCAACGTCCTGACTTTC
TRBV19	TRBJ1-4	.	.	CASSSGATNEKLFF	TGTGCCAGTAGCAGCGGTGCAACTAATGAAAAACTGTTTTTT
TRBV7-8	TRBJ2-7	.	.	CASSPTRDRSYEQYF	TGTGCCAGCAGCCCGACCAGGGACCGCTCCTACGAGCAGTACTTC
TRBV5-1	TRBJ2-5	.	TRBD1	CASSLATGVEETQYF	TGCGCCAGCAGCTTGGCGACAGGGGTGGAGGAGACCCAGTACTTC
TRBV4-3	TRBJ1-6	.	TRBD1	CASSQDPRQGNSPLHF	TGCGCCAGCAGCCAAGATCCGCGACAGGGGAATTCACCCCTCCACTTT
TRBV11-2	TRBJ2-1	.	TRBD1	CASSYRGYNEQFF	TGTGCCAGCAGTTACAGGGGATACAATGAGCAGTTCTTC
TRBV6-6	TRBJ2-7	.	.	CASSSLGTYEQYF	TGTGCCAGCAGTTCCCTGGGCACCTACGAGCAGTACTTC
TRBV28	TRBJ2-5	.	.	CASSPVSREETQYF	TGTGCCAGCAGTCCTGTTTCCCGGGAAGAGACCCAGTACTTC
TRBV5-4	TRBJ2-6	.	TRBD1	CASSPPFRQGTGANVLTF	TGTGCCAGCAGCCCCCCATTCAGACAGGGAACGGGGGCCAACGTCCTGACTTTC
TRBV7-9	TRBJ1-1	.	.	CASRTVAGEGNTEAFF	TGTGCCAGCAGAACCGTCGCGGGGGAGGGGAACACTGAAGCTTTCTTT
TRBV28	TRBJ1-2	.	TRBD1	CASSLAQGGRVYGYTF	TGTGCCAGCAGTTTAGCACAGGGGGGTAGGGTATATGGCTACACCTTC
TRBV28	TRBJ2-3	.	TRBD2	CASTPWGLSTDTQYF	TGTGCCAGCACCCCCTGGGGACTAAGCACAGATACGCAGTATTTT
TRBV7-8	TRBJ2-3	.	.	CASSLNRVGGDTQYF	TGTGCCAGCAGCCTTAACAGGGTTGGTGGAGATACGCAGTATTTT
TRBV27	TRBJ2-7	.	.	CASTGVAATYEQYF	TGTGCCAGCACCGGAGTAGCGGCTACCTACGAGCAGTACTTC
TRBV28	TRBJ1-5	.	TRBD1	CASSRPGQGRNQPQHF	TGTGCCAGCAGCCGACCAGGACAGGGGCGCAATCAGCCCCAGCATTTT
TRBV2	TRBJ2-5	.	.	CASRNSPETQYF	TGTGCCAGCAGGAATAGCCCAGAGACCCAGTACTTC
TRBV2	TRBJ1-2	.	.	CASTPRGRTNYGYTF	TGTGCCAGCACTCCCCGGGGCCGAACTAACTATGGCTACACCTTC
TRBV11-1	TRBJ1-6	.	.	CASSLRDGSNSPLHF	TGTGCCAGCAGCTTACGGGACGGATCAAATTCACCCCTCCACTTT
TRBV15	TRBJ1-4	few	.	CATSRDRAEKLFF	TGTGCCACCAGCAGAGATCGGGCCGAAAAACTGTTTTTT
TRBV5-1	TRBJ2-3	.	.	CASSRGADTQYF	TGCGCCAGCAGCCGCGGGGCAGATACGCAGTATTTT
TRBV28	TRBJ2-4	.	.	CASSLGEGLGNIQYF	TGTGCCAGCAGCTTGGGGGAAGGGTTAGGAAACATTCAGTACTTC